This is a list of T cell receptor beta chains from one sample in a study of T-cell reconstitution after alpha-beta-depleted transplantation in children. TCRdb recomputed calls from the PCR reads with MiXCR, one row per CDR3 protein. This sample has just under 550,000 distinct CDR3 sequences; around 20% occur once, and the top ten carry 3.3%. The sequencing here drew on PBMCs from the stem cell graft donor, taken from the stem cell graft. These receptors came from a human donor who donated a stem cell graft to a child with acute lymphoblastic leukemia. The CDR3 runs from the conserved cysteine through the conserved F or W. Fields, in order: J gene, V gene, clone size, D gene, CDR3 DNA, CDR3 protein. D genes are given only for firm matches. A row's size may be missing; if present it is once, few, many or a size class.

j_call: TRBJ2-5
v_call: TRBV7-9
clone_size: few
d_call: NA
cdr3_nt: TGTGCCAGCAGCTTACTCGGGACCCAGTACTTC
cdr3_aa: CASSLLGTQYF

j_call: TRBJ2-1
v_call: TRBV27
clone_size: few
d_call: NA
cdr3_nt: TGTGCCAGCAGTGCCCTTAGCCCTCATTATGAGCAGTTCTTC
cdr3_aa: CASSALSPHYEQFF

j_call: TRBJ2-1
v_call: TRBV12-3/TRBV12-4
clone_size: few
d_call: TRBD1
cdr3_nt: TGTGCCAGCAGTTTAGGTGGGACAGGGATATACAATGAGCAGTTCTTC
cdr3_aa: CASSLGGTGIYNEQFF

j_call: TRBJ2-3
v_call: TRBV18
clone_size: NA
d_call: NA
cdr3_nt: TGTGCCAGCTCACCGGGGTGGTATTCGGATACGCAGTATTTT
cdr3_aa: CASSPGWYSDTQYF

j_call: TRBJ1-2
v_call: TRBV5-5
clone_size: NA
d_call: NA
cdr3_nt: TGTGCCAGCAGCCGGGACACTAACTATGGCTACACCTTC
cdr3_aa: CASSRDTNYGYTF

j_call: TRBJ1-4
v_call: TRBV6-1
clone_size: few
d_call: NA
cdr3_nt: TGTGCCAGCAGGGAGGGGCAGGGCAATGAAAAACTGTTTTTT
cdr3_aa: CASREGQGNEKLFF

j_call: TRBJ2-1
v_call: TRBV6-1
clone_size: NA
d_call: TRBD2
cdr3_nt: TGTGCCAGCAGTGACGGTCGGGAGGGGGTTGGGGAAGAGCAGTTCTTC
cdr3_aa: CASSDGREGVGEEQFF

j_call: TRBJ1-2
v_call: TRBV18
clone_size: NA
d_call: NA
cdr3_nt: TGTGCCAGCTCACCAACCAAGGTTAACTATGGCTACACCTTC
cdr3_aa: CASSPTKVNYGYTF

j_call: TRBJ1-2
v_call: TRBV7-9
clone_size: few
d_call: NA
cdr3_nt: TGTGCCAGCAGCTTTCGGACAGACTATGGCTACACCTTC
cdr3_aa: CASSFRTDYGYTF

j_call: TRBJ2-2
v_call: TRBV27
clone_size: NA
d_call: NA
cdr3_nt: TGTGCCAGTAGTCATCTTCGCACCGGGGAGCTGTTTTTT
cdr3_aa: CASSHLRTGELFF

j_call: TRBJ1-3
v_call: TRBV6-1
clone_size: few
d_call: NA
cdr3_nt: TGTGCCAGCTTCGGACAGCTCTCTGGAAACACCATATATTTT
cdr3_aa: CASFGQLSGNTIYF

j_call: TRBJ2-5
v_call: TRBV25-1
clone_size: NA
d_call: TRBD2
cdr3_nt: TGTGCCAGCAGTGAAGGCCAACTAGCGGGGGACCAAGAGACCCAGTACTTC
cdr3_aa: CASSEGQLAGDQETQYF

j_call: TRBJ2-1
v_call: TRBV25-1
clone_size: NA
d_call: NA
cdr3_nt: TGTGCCAGCAGTGCCCAGGACCAATACAATGAGCAGTTCTTC
cdr3_aa: CASSAQDQYNEQFF

j_call: TRBJ2-1
v_call: TRBV7-9
clone_size: few
d_call: TRBD1
cdr3_nt: TGTGCCAGCAGCTCAGACAGGGGGCGTGATGTACAAGCTGAGCAGTTCTTC
cdr3_aa: CASSSDRGRDVQAEQFF

j_call: TRBJ2-3
v_call: TRBV11-2
clone_size: NA
d_call: NA
cdr3_nt: TGTGCCAGCAGCTTCCCCTGGAGCGCTCCCACAGATACGCAGTATTTT
cdr3_aa: CASSFPWSAPTDTQYF

j_call: TRBJ1-1
v_call: TRBV18
clone_size: few
d_call: TRBD1
cdr3_nt: TGTGCCACCTCAAGGACAGGGGCCACTGAAGCTTTCTTT
cdr3_aa: CATSRTGATEAFF

j_call: TRBJ2-2
v_call: TRBV20-1
clone_size: NA
d_call: TRBD1
cdr3_nt: TGCAGTGCTAGAGATTGGGGGACAGGGCGAAACACCGGGGAGCTGTTTTTT
cdr3_aa: CSARDWGTGRNTGELFF

j_call: TRBJ2-7
v_call: TRBV29-1
clone_size: NA
d_call: TRBD2
cdr3_nt: TGCAGCGTTTTAGGGACTAGCTGGACTAACGAGCAGTACTTC
cdr3_aa: CSVLGTSWTNEQYF

j_call: TRBJ2-7
v_call: TRBV29-1
clone_size: few
d_call: NA
cdr3_nt: TGCAGCGGGGGGCGGGGGACCTACGAGCAGTACTTC
cdr3_aa: CSGGRGTYEQYF

j_call: TRBJ1-1
v_call: TRBV3-1
clone_size: NA
d_call: NA
cdr3_nt: TGTGCCAGCAGCCCCTATCGAGGAGGGCGGAACACTGAAGCTTTCTTT
cdr3_aa: CASSPYRGGRNTEAFF